The entry below gives a single T cell receptor beta chain sequence along with its context. This record belongs to a study of OX40 agonist ivuxolimab in advanced cancers. This table comes from immunoSEQ multiplex PCR, and its TCRdb copy is limited to in-frame clones, with some not included. The sample lists approximately 60,000 clones, over 65% seen once, with approximately 2.2% in the top ten. This CDR3 spans 16 amino acids. The ends lost 0 bases at V and 5 bases at J; junction bases unmatched: 5. Germline V gene data show CDR1 as SGHNT and CDR2 as YYREEE (reference sequence). The clonotype was recovered from an adult with an advanced solid tumor such as melanoma, head and neck, liver or kidney cancer. Sequenced material: CD4+ or CD8+ T cells sorted from blood, taken in a trial of the OX40 agonist ivuxolimab. The chain uses TRBV5-4 and TRBJ2-3; the match to TRBD2 covers 11 bases. The chain's CDR3 is CASSLGSGRAQDTQYF. In DNA form, the CDR3 reads TGTGCCAGCAGCTTGGGTAGCGGGAGGGCCCAAGATACGCAGTATTTT.